This T cell receptor (beta chain) is drawn from a study of T cell responses to AZD1222 COVID-19 vaccine. About the study: Pooling covered second doses at about 4 or about 12 weeks.

The protocol was immunoSEQ multiplex PCR, while the TCRdb copy is restricted to in-frame clones and leaves out a portion. Found here are roughly 120,000 clones, about 89% of them singletons; the top ten hold 4% to 5%. CDR1 and CDR2 (germline): SGHTA, FQGNSA. This CDR3 region has 13 residues. V was cut by 4 bases and J by 8 bases, with 13 bases left in between. The sequence came from an adult in good health. This material consisted of peripheral blood, taken on day 0 of AZD1222 vaccination. This chain links TRBV7-2 with TRBJ2-3; the D gene is possibly TRBD2 (6 bases). CDR3 sequence: CASSSWVGGTQYF. In nucleotides, the CDR3 is TGTGCCAGCAGCTCTTGGGTCGGGGGTACGCAGTATTTT.